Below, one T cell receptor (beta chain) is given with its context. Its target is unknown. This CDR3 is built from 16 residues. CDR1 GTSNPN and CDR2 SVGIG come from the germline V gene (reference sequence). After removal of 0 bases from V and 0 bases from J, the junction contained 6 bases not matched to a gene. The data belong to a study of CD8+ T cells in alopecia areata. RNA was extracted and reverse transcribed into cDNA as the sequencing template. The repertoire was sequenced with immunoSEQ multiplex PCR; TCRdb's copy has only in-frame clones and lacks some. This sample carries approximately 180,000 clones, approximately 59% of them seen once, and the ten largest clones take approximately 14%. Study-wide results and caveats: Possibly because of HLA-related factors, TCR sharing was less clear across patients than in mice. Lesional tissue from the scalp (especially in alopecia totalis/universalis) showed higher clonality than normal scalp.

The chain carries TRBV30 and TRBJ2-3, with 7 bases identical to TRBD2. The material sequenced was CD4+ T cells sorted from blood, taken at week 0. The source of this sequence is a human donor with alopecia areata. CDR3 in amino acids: CAWSVRLAASTDTQYF. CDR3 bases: TGTGCCTGGAGTGTTCGGCTAGCGGCTAGCACAGATACGCAGTATTTT.